This record concerns one T cell receptor beta chain sequence. Antigen specificity is unknown. The sample originates from a study of regulatory and conventional T cells in RAG deficiency. Study-wide points: Patient subsets had shorter CDR3s; Omenn Treg-Tconv overlap exceeded 75%. Compared with controls, unique Treg TCR beta sequences dropped about 110-fold in Omenn syndrome and CID/AS.

Between the trimmed V and J ends, which lost 8 bases and 0 bases, there was a span of 7 bases. This CDR3 comprises 12 residues. CDR1 LNHDA and CDR2 SQIVND come from the germline V gene (reference sequence). Genomic DNA came from blood conventional CD4+ T cells gated CD25-low CD127-high. Profiled with immunoSEQ multiplex PCR; TCRdb holds only in-frame clones, not every one. Among some 21,000 clones, approximately 95% were seen once, and the ten largest hold around 1.4%. The sample was also reused in another study, on regulatory T cells. That report notes: The primer mix had 52 TRBV and 13 TRBJ primers.

The TCR originated in a human donor in good health. The chain has TRBV19 and TRBJ1-1; D ambiguous. Sequencing was done on a sample of CD25- CD4+ T cells sorted from blood. The CDR3 DNA is TGTGCCAGTGCAGCGCTGAACACTGAAGCTTTCTTT. Protein: CASAALNTEAFF. Together with reference TRBV19 and TRBJ1-1, the CDR3 gives the full variable domain: DGGITQSPKYLFRKEGQNVTLSCEQNLNHDAMYWYRQDPGQGLRLIYYSQIVNDFQKGDIAEGYSVSREKKESFPLTVTSAQKNPTAFYLCASAALNTEAFFGQGTRLTVV.